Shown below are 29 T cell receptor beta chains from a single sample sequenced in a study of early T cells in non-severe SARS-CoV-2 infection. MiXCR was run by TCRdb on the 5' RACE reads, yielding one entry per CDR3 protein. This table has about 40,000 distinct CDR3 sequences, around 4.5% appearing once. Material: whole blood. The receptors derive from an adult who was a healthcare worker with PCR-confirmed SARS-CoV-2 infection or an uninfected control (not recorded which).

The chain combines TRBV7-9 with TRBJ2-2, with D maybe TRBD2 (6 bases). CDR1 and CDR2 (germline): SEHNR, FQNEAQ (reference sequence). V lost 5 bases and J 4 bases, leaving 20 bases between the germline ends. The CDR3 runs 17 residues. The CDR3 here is CASSPPVGGYSTGELFF. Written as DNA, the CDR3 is TGTGCCAGCAGCCCACCCGTGGGAGGCTATTCCACCGGGGAGCTGTTTTTT.

The CDR3 here is CASFRAGGYTF. CDR3 sequence (DNA): TGTGCCAGCTTCCGAGCAGGCGGCTACACCTTC. The chain uses TRBV7-2 and TRBJ1-2, with unresolved D. The CDR3 runs 11 residues. Germline V gene lookup returns CDR1 SGHTA and CDR2 FQGNSA. Trimming removed 8 bases from V and 8 bases from J, with 12 bases in between.

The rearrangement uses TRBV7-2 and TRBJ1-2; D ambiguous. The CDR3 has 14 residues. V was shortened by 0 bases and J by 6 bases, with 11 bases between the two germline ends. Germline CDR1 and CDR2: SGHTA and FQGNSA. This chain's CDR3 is CASSLAHYGDGYTF. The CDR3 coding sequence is TGTGCCAGCAGCTTAGCGCATTATGGGGATGGCTACACCTTC.

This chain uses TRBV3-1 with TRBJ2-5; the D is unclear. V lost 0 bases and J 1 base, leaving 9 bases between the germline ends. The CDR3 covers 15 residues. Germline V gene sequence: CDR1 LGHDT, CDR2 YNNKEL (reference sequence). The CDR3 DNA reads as TGTGCCAGCAGCCAAGATCATGGCGGCCAAGAGACCCAGTACTTC. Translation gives CASSQDHGGQETQYF.

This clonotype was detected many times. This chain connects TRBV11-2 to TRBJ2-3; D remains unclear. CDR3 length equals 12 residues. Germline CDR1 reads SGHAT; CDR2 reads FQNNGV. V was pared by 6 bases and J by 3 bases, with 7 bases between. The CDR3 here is CASSRSTDTQYF. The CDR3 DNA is TGTGCCAGCAGTCGGAGTACAGATACGCAGTATTTT.

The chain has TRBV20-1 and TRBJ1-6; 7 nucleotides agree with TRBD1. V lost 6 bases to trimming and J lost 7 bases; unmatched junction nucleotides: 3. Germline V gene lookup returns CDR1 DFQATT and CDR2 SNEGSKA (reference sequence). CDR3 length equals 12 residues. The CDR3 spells CSARDSNSPLHF. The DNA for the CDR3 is TGCAGTGCCAGGGACAGCAATTCACCCCTCCACTTT.

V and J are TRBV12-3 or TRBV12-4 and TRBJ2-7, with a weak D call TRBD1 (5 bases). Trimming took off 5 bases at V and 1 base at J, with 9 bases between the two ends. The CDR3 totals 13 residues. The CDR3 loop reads CASSPDRSYEQYF. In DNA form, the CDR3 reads TGTGCCAGCAGTCCCGACAGATCCTACGAGCAGTACTTC.

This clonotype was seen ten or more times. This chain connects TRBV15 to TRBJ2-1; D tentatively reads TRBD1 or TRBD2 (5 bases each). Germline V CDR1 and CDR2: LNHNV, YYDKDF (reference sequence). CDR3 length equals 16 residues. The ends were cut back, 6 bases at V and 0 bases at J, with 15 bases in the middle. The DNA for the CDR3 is TGTGCCACCAGAGGAGAGGGGCTTAGCTCCTACAATGAGCAGTTCTTC. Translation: CATRGEGLSSYNEQFF.

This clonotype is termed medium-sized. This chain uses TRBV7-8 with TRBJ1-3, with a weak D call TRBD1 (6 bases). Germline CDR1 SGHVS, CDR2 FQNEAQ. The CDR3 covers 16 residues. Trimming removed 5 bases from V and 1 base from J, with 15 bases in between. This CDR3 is CASSNTGSGSGNTIYF. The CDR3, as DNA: TGTGCCAGCAGCAATACAGGGTCTGGATCTGGAAACACCATATATTTT. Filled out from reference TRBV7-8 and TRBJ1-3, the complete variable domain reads GAGVSQSPRYKVAKRGQDVALRCDPISGHVSLFWYQQALGQGPEFLTYFQNEAQLDKSGLPSDRFFAERPEGSVSTLKIQRTQQEDSAVYLCASSNTGSGSGNTIYFGEGSWLTVV.

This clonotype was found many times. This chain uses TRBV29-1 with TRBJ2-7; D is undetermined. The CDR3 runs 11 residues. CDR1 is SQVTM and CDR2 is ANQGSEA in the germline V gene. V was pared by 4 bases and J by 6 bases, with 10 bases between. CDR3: CSVVEAREQYF. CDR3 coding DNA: TGCAGCGTTGTAGAAGCCCGCGAGCAGTACTTC.

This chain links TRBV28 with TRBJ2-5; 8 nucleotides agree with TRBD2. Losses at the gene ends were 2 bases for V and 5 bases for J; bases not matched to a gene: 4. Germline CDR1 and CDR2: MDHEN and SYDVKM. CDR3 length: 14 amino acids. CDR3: CASSLPREAETQYF. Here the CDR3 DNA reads TGTGCCAGCAGTTTACCGCGGGAGGCGGAGACCCAGTACTTC.

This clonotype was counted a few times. The CDR3 loop is CSARIEGDITKQYF. CDR3 DNA sequence: TGCAGTGCTAGAATTGAGGGGGATATTACGAAGCAGTACTTC. The V and J genes are TRBV20-1 and TRBJ2-7, with D possibly being TRBD1 (6 bases). Looked up from germline, CDR1 is DFQATT and CDR2 is SNEGSKA (reference sequence). The CDR3 totals 14 residues. Trimming cost V 2 bases and J 8 bases, with 19 bases left between them.

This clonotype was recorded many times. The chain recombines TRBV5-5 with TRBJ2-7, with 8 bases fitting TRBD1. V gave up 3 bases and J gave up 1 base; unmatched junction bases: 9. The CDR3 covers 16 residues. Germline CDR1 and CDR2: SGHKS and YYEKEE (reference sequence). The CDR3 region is CASSYARQGMSYEQYF. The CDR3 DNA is TGTGCCAGCAGCTATGCTAGACAGGGGATGTCCTACGAGCAGTACTTC.

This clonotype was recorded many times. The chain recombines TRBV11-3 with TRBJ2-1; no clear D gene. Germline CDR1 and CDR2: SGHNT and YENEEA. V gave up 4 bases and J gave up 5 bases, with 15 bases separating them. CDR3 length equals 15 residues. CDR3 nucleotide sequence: TGTGCCAGCAGCTCGGACCCACGAGGACACAATGAGCAGTTCTTC. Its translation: CASSSDPRGHNEQFF. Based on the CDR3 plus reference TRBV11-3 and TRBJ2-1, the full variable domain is EAGVVQSPRYKIIEKKQPVAFWCNPISGHNTLYWYLQNLGQGPELLIRYENEEAVDDSQLPKDRFSAERLKGVDSTLKIQPAELGDSAVYLCASSSDPRGHNEQFFGPGTRLTVL.

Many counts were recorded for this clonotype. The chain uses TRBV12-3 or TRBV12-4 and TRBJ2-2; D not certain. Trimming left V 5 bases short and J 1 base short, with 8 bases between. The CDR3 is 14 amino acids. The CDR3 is CASSPPGNTGELFF. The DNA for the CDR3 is TGTGCCAGCAGTCCCCCGGGGAACACCGGGGAGCTGTTTTTT.

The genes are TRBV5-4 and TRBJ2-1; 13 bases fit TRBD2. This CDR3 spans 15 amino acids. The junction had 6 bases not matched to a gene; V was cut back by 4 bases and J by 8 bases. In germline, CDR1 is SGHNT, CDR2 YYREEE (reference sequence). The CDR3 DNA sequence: TGTGCCAGCAGCATTACTAGCGGGGGGGCCGATGAGCAGTTCTTC. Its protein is CASSITSGGADEQFF.

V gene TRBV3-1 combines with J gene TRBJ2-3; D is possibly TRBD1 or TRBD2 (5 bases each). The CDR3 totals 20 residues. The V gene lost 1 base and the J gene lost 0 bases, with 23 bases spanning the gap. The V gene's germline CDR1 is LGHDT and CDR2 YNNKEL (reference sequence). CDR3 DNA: TGTGCCAGCAGCCAAGCGCCCCCGGGGCTTCTTAGCCGAAGCACAGATACGCAGTATTTT. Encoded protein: CASSQAPPGLLSRSTDTQYF.

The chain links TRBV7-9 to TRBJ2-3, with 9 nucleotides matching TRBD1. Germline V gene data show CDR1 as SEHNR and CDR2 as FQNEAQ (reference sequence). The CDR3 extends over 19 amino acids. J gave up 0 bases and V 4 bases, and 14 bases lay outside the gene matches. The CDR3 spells CASSSAGTGLFPSTDTQYF. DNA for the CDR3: TGTGCCAGCAGCTCGGCGGGGACAGGGTTATTTCCTAGCACAGATACGCAGTATTTT. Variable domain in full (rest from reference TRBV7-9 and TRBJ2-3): DTGVSQNPRHKITKRGQNVTFRCDPISEHNRLYWYRQTLGQGPEFLTYFQNEAQLEKSRLLSDRFSAERPKGSFSTLEIQRTEQGDSAMYLCASSSAGTGLFPSTDTQYFGPGTRLTVL.

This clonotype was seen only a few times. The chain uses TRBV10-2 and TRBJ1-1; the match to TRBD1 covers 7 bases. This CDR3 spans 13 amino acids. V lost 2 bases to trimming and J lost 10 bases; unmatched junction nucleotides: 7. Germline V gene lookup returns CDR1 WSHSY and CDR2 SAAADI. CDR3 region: CASSETTGAAAFF. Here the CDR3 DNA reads TGCGCCAGCAGTGAGACCACAGGGGCGGCAGCTTTCTTT.

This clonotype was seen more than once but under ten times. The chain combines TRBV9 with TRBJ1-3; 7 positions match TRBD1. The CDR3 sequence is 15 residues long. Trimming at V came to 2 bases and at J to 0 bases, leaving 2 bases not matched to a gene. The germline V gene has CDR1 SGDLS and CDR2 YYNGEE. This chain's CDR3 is CASSVTGNSGNTIYF. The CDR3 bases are TGTGCCAGCAGCGTGACAGGGAACTCTGGAAACACCATATATTTT. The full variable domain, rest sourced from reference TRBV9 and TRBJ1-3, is DSGVTQTPKHLITATGQRVTLRCSPRSGDLSVYWYQQSLDQGLQFLIQYYNGEERAKGNILERFSAQQFPDLHSELNLSSLELGDSALYFCASSVTGNSGNTIYFGEGSWLTVV.

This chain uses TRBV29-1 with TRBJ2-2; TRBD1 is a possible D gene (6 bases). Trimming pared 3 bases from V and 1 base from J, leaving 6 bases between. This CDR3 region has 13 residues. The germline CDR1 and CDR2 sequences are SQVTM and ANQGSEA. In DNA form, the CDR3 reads TGCAGCGTTGACAGGGGGAACACCGGGGAGCTGTTTTTT. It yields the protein CSVDRGNTGELFF.

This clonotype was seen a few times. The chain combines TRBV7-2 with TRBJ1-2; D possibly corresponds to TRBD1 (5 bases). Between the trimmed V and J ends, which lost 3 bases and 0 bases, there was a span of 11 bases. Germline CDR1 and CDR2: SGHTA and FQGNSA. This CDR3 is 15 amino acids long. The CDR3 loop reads CASSFLRQTNYGYTF. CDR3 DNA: TGTGCCAGCAGCTTCCTGCGACAGACTAACTATGGCTACACCTTC.

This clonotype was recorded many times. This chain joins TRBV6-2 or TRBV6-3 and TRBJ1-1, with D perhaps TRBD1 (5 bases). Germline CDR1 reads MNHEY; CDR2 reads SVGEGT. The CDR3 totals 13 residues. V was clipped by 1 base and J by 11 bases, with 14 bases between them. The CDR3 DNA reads TGTGCCAGCAGTTACTTCGGACGGGGGAGGGCTTTCTTT. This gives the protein CASSYFGRGRAFF.

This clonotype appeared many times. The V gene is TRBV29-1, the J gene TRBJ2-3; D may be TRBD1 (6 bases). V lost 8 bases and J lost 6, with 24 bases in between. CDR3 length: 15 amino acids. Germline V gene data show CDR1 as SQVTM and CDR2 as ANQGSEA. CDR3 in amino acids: CSSDGTRGAIDTQYF. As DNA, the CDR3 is TGCAGCTCCGACGGGACACGCGGCGCTATCGATACGCAGTATTTT.

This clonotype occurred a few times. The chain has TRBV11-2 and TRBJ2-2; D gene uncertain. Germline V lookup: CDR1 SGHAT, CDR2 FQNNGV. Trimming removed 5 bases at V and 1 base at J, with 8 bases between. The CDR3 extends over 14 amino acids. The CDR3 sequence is CASSPILNTGELFF. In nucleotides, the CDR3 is TGTGCCAGCAGCCCTATTCTGAACACCGGGGAGCTGTTTTTT. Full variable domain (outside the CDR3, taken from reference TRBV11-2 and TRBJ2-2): EAGVAQSPRYKIIEKRQSVAFWCNPISGHATLYWYQQILGQGPKLLIQFQNNGVVDDSQLPKDRFSAERLKGVDSTLKIQPAKLEDSAVYLCASSPILNTGELFFGEGSRLTVL.

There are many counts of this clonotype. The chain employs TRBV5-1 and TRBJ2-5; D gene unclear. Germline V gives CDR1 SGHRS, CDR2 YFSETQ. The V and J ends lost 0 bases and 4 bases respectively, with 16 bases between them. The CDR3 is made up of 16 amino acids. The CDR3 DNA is TGCGCCAGCAGCTTGGAGGCCAGCCGGAGTTCAGAGACCCAGTACTTC. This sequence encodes CASSLEASRSSETQYF. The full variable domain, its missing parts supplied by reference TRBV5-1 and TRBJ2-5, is KAGVTQTPRYLIKTRGQQVTLSCSPISGHRSVSWYQQTPGQGLQFLFEYFSETQRNKGNFPGRFSGRQFSNSRSEMNVSTLELGDSALYLCASSLEASRSSETQYFGPGTRLLVL.

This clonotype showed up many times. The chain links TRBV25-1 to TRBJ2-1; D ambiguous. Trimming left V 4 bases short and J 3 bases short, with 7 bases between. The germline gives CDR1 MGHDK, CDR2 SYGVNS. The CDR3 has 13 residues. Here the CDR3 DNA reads TGTGCCAGCAGTGTCCTAGGCTACAATGAGCAGTTCTTC. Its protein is CASSVLGYNEQFF. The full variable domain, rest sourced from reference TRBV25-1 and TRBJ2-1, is EADIYQTPRYLVIGTGKKITLECSQTMGHDKMYWYQQDPGMELHLIHYSYGVNSTEKGDLSSESTVSRIRTEHFPLTLESARPSHTSQYLCASSVLGYNEQFFGPGTRLTVL.

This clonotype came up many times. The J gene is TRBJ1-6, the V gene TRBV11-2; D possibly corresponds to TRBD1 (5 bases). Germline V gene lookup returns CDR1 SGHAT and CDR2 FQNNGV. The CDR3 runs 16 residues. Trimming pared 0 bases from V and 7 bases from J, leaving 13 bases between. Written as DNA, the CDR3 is TGTGCCAGCAGCTTAGATCGGGGGACGGGGAATTCACCCCTCCACTTT. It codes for CASSLDRGTGNSPLHF.

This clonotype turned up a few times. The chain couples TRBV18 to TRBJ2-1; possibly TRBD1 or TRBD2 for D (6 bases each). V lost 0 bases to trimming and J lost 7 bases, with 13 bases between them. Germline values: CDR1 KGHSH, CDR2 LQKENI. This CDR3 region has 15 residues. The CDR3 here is CASSPPGGNENEQFF. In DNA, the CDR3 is TGTGCCAGCTCACCACCAGGGGGGAACGAGAATGAGCAGTTCTTC.